These T cell receptor beta chains were read from a single sample in a study of blood T cell repertoires in COVID-19. Assay: immunoSEQ multiplex PCR; the TCRdb copy retains only in-frame clones and omits some. The data contain some 700,000 clones, about 87% of them singletons. Specimen: peripheral blood. Receptors were obtained from a woman aged 18 to 35 with acute or convalescent COVID-19. Each CDR3 is given with its conserved first and last residue. The D gene is left open where the match is weak. Size is omitted from some rows. Given values are once, few, many or a class for expanded clones.

TRBJ1-2	TRBD1	-	TRBV7-3	CASSLTTGTGGLYGYTF	TGTGCCAGCAGCTTAACAACCGGGACAGGGGGGCTTTATGGCTACACCTTC
TRBJ1-2	TRBD1	once	TRBV9	CASSVAQGAGGYTF	TGTGCCAGCAGCGTAGCACAGGGGGCCGGTGGCTACACCTTC
TRBJ1-2	TRBD1	-	TRBV6-5	CASSYGQVGYGYTF	TGTGCCAGCAGTTACGGACAGGTCGGCTATGGCTACACCTTC
TRBJ1-6	TRBD1	-	TRBV4-1	CASSQGVGGNSSPLHF	TGCGCCAGCAGCCAGGGGGTAGGGGGCAATAGTTCACCCCTCCACTTT
TRBJ2-3	TRBD2	-	TRBV3-1/TRBV3-2	CASSNLAGRRKDTQYF	TGTGCCAGCAGCAACCTAGCGGGACGGCGAAAGGATACGCAGTATTTT
TRBJ2-4	TRBD1	-	TRBV6-5	CASSRQGAVNIQYF	TGTGCCAGCAGTCGACAGGGGGCGGTAAACATTCAGTACTTC
TRBJ1-3	TRBD1	once	TRBV9	CASSPGTAGNTIYF	TGTGCCAGCAGCCCCGGGACAGCCGGAAACACCATATATTTT
TRBJ2-1	-	-	TRBV11-2	CASKMGWGHEQFF	TGTGCCAGCAAAATGGGCTGGGGGCATGAGCAGTTCTTC
TRBJ1-2	TRBD1	-	TRBV6-1	CASSEAETGGIDGYTF	TGTGCCAGCAGTGAAGCCGAGACAGGGGGAATCGATGGCTACACCTTC
TRBJ2-5	-	few	TRBV7-9	CASSFSHQETQYF	TGTGCCAGCAGCTTTTCACATCAAGAGACCCAGTACTTC
TRBJ1-1	-	-	TRBV27	CASSPPGWGVTEAFF	TGTGCCAGCAGTCCCCCAGGGTGGGGGGTCACTGAAGCTTTCTTT
TRBJ1-5	-	-	TRBV5-1	CVRSRDNQPQHF	TGCGTCCGCTCCAGGGACAATCAGCCCCAGCATTTT
TRBJ2-7	-	-	TRBV7-2	CASSLVGTSPYEQYF	TGTGCCAGCAGCTTAGTTGGGACTTCCCCCTACGAGCAGTACTTC
TRBJ1-2	-	-	TRBV25-1	CVSSPGIPHGYTF	TGTGTCAGCAGCCCAGGGATCCCTCACGGCTACACCTTC
TRBJ1-2	-	-	TRBV13	CASSLVGGYDYGYTF	TGTGCCAGCAGCTTAGTGGGGGGGTACGACTATGGCTACACCTTC
TRBJ2-1	-	-	TRBV11-2	CASSQGFNEQFF	TGTGCCAGCTCACAGGGTTTCAATGAGCAGTTCTTC
TRBJ2-2	-	once	TRBV27	CASSLTVSTGELFF	TGTGCCAGCAGTTTGACAGTTTCGACCGGGGAGCTGTTTTTT
TRBJ2-4	-	-	TRBV11-2	CASSLGIGVNIQYF	TGTGCCAGCAGCTTAGGCATAGGGGTGAACATTCAGTACTTC
TRBJ1-6	TRBD1	-	TRBV6-6	CASSLRTGPLPLHF	TGTGCCAGCAGTTTAAGGACAGGGCCCCTGCCCCTCCACTTT
TRBJ1-5	TRBD1	-	TRBV20-1	CSAGGGPQHF	TGCAGTGCAGGGGGCGGGCCCCAGCATTTT
TRBJ1-1	-	-	TRBV30	CAWNKLGQGVIGDTEAFF	TGTGCCTGGAATAAGCTAGGACAAGGGGTTATTGGGGACACTGAAGCTTTCTTT
TRBJ1-2	TRBD1	-	TRBV24-1	CATSDQTGDEGYTF	TGTGCCACCAGTGATCAGACAGGGGATGAAGGCTACACCTTC
TRBJ1-5	-	-	TRBV2	CASSSDYSNQPQHF	TGTGCCAGCAGTTCAGATTATAGCAATCAGCCCCAGCATTTT
TRBJ1-3	-	-	TRBV12-5	CASGLHSQGLSGNTIYF	TGTGCTAGTGGCCTCCACTCCCAGGGGTTGTCTGGAAACACCATATATTTT
TRBJ2-2	-	-	TRBV19	CASSRRTVNTGELFF	TGTGCCAGTAGTAGGAGGACAGTAAACACCGGGGAGCTGTTTTTT
TRBJ1-1	-	-	TRBV28	CASSSHEIIKDNGAFF	TGTGCCAGCAGTTCACACGAGATTATCAAGGACAATGGAGCTTTCTTT
TRBJ2-3	-	-	TRBV4-3	CASSPLPGDTQYF	TGCGCCAGCAGCCCCCTTCCCGGGGATACGCAGTATTTT
TRBJ1-2	TRBD1	-	TRBV11-2	CASSLGTGRGYGYTF	TGTGCCAGCAGCTTGGGGACAGGTCGAGGGTATGGCTACACCTTC
TRBJ1-1	-	once	TRBV4-1	CASSQGRGLGTEAFF	TGCGCCAGCAGCCAGGGAAGGGGTCTAGGCACTGAAGCTTTCTTT
TRBJ1-1	TRBD1	-	TRBV10-3	CAISDPNTGDTEAFF	TGTGCCATCAGTGATCCCAACACAGGGGATACTGAAGCTTTCTTT
TRBJ1-2	-	-	TRBV7-9	CASSFNVPGDYGYTF	TGTGCCAGCAGCTTCAACGTACCCGGGGACTATGGCTACACCTTC
TRBJ1-1	-	-	TRBV30	CAWGRGNTEAFF	TGTGCCTGGGGCCGGGGAAACACTGAAGCTTTCTTT
TRBJ2-2	TRBD1	once	TRBV11-2	CASSLYRGTGELFF	TGTGCCAGCAGCTTATACAGGGGAACCGGGGAGCTGTTTTTT
TRBJ1-1	-	-	TRBV7-2	CASRPKKGQQPYAEAFF	TGTGCCAGCAGACCTAAAAAAGGACAGCAACCGTACGCTGAAGCTTTCTTT
TRBJ2-7	TRBD2	-	TRBV18	CASSSSLAGAYEQYF	TGTGCCAGCTCATCATCACTAGCGGGGGCCTACGAGCAGTACTTC
TRBJ2-3	TRBD1	-	TRBV5-1	CASSPGTASTDTQYF	TGCGCCAGCAGCCCGGGGACAGCTAGCACAGATACGCAGTATTTT
TRBJ1-1	-	-	TRBV6-6	CATVNTEAFF	TGTGCCACCGTGAACACTGAAGCTTTCTTT
TRBJ1-2	TRBD1	-	TRBV5-4	CASSLEGAQGYTF	TGTGCCAGCAGCTTGGAGGGGGCGCAAGGCTACACCTTC
TRBJ1-2	TRBD1	-	TRBV28	CASSLQGALHGYTF	TGTGCCAGCAGTTTACAGGGGGCGCTTCATGGCTACACCTTC
TRBJ1-1	TRBD1	-	TRBV11-2	CASSSGTVMNTEAFF	TGTGCCAGCAGCTCGGGGACAGTCATGAACACTGAAGCTTTCTTT
TRBJ2-7	-	-	TRBV9	CASSPEGVSYEQYF	TGTGCCAGCAGCCCCGAGGGGGTATCCTACGAGCAGTACTTC
TRBJ2-1	-	-	TRBV3-1/TRBV3-2	CASSPPGAIWNEQFF	TGTGCCAGCAGCCCTCCTGGGGCCATTTGGAATGAGCAGTTCTTC
TRBJ1-2	-	-	TRBV6-5	CASSLRDTHGYTF	TGTGCCAGCAGTCTCCGGGACACCCATGGCTACACCTTC
TRBJ1-2	-	once	TRBV5-1	CASTRGQPYGYTF	TGCGCCAGCACAAGGGGTCAGCCCTATGGCTACACCTTC
TRBJ2-7	TRBD2	-	TRBV15	CANTGTSGGYEQYF	TGTGCCAATACCGGGACTAGCGGGGGATACGAGCAGTACTTC
TRBJ1-2	TRBD1	-	TRBV6-5	CASSYFGQADYYGYTF	TGTGCCAGCAGTTACTTTGGACAGGCCGACTACTATGGCTACACCTTC
TRBJ1-1	-	-	TRBV5-4	CASSLDIGREDSEAFF	TGTGCCAGCAGCTTGGATATTGGCAGGGAGGATTCTGAAGCTTTCTTT
TRBJ2-3	TRBD2	few	TRBV5-8	CASSLLAGGLTDTQYF	TGTGCCAGCAGCTTACTAGCGGGGGGGCTGACAGATACGCAGTATTTT
TRBJ1-6	-	-	TRBV7-3	CASSDWTVSRNSPLHF	TGTGCCAGCAGCGATTGGACAGTGAGTCGAAATTCACCCCTCCACTTT
TRBJ2-5	TRBD1	-	TRBV19	CASNPGQGAETQYF	TGTGCCAGTAATCCGGGACAGGGGGCTGAGACCCAGTACTTC